Listed below are T cell receptor beta chains from one sample, sequenced in a study of CD4 T cells in relation to SARS-CoV-2 and coronaviruses. These receptors have no identified antigens. Sequenced by immunoSEQ multiplex PCR; TCRdb stores in-frame clones only, minus some. The sample includes some 21,000 clones, approximately 82% seen only once; the top ten take around a sixth. Material for sequencing was CD4+ T cells from PBMCs, cultured in vitro. The receptor source for this set is a human donor in good health. Each CDR3 is given without its conserved first and last residue. Each record gives: clone size, J gene, V gene, CDR3 protein. Only part of the rows carry a size: once, few, many, or a class if the clone is expanded.

NA	TRBJ2-1	TRBV27	ASSLSRAYNEQF
NA	TRBJ2-5	TRBV18	ASSPPGEETQY
few	TRBJ2-7	TRBV19	ASSPTSGPSYEQY
once	TRBJ2-5	TRBV30	ACGSRGETQY
NA	TRBJ1-1	TRBV27	ASSPTYRGEAF
NA	TRBJ1-3	TRBV5-1	ASSAGSGNTIY
NA	TRBJ2-7	TRBV3-1/TRBV3-2	ASSLGQGRYEQY
few	TRBJ1-1	TRBV5-1	ASSQDREAF
NA	TRBJ2-2	TRBV11-2	ASSLFAGGGTGELF
few	TRBJ1-2	TRBV3-1/TRBV3-2	ASSQATGLNYGYT
NA	TRBJ2-1	TRBV7-3	ASSLRGVGTSDYNEQF